One sample yielded the 29 T cell receptor beta chains listed below, sequenced in a study of cytomegalovirus exposure and HLA in healthy donors (dated by TCRdb to between 2016 and 2019). The library was made by the immunoSEQ multiplex PCR assay. For the multiplex PCR, a mixture combining 60 forward primers for TCR Vbeta segments and 13 reverse primers for TCR Jbeta segments was used. This immuneACCESS table, as held by TCRdb, lists in-frame sequences with V and J called but not all clones. Of the missing ones, under half trace to an unresolved V gene in checked studies; the others have no known cause. Across this sample there are under 200,000 clones, with over 70% seen only once. Around 6% of the sample is taken by the ten largest. The specimen was PBMCs. The receptors originated from a man aged 40-49 years in good health and CMV-seronegative.

The rearrangement uses TRBV12-2 and TRBJ1-5. TRBV12-2 is a recognized pseudogene. The CDR3 is 16 residues long. In nucleotides, the CDR3 is TGTGCAAGTCGGTGCATAGGAGCGGGGCGCGATCAGCCCCAGCATTTT. Its translation: CASRCIGAGRDQPQHF.

The chain has TRBV9 and TRBJ2-1, with D perhaps TRBD1 (5 bases). V gave up 3 bases and J gave up 7 bases, with 8 bases separating them. In germline, CDR1 is SGDLS, CDR2 YYNGEE. This CDR3 comprises 12 residues. CDR3 in DNA: TGTGCCAGCAGCGCCAGGGAAAATGAGCAGTTCTTC. Protein product: CASSARENEQFF.

This chain connects TRBV27 to TRBJ1-4; TRBD1 might be the D (5 bases). The CDR3 has 15 residues. V lost 5 bases to trimming and J lost 4 bases, with 14 bases between them. Looked up from germline, CDR1 is MNHEY and CDR2 is SMNVEV (reference sequence). DNA of the CDR3: TGTGCCAGCAGTCCCCTTGGGGCCGTTAATGAAAAACTGTTTTTT. Its translation: CASSPLGAVNEKLFF.

This chain joins TRBV18 and TRBJ2-3, with TRBD2 matching 12 bases. The germline CDR1 and CDR2 sequences are KGHSH and LQKENI. V was pared by 5 bases and J by 5 bases, with 2 bases of the junction left unmatched. CDR3 length: 14 residues. For the CDR3, the DNA is TGTGCCAGCTCAACGGGACTAGCGGGAGATACGCAGTATTTT. Translating it yields CASSTGLAGDTQYF.

In DNA form, the CDR3 reads TGCGCCAGCAGCTTAACAGGGAGAGGAAACACCATATATTTT. Residues: CASSLTGRGNTIYF. V is TRBV5-1 and J is TRBJ1-3, with TRBD1 as a possible D gene (6 bases). CDR3 length: 14 residues. Trimming took 2 bases from V and 4 from J, leaving 10 bases between them. The germline CDR1 and CDR2 sequences are SGHRS and YFSETQ.

This clone was seen a handful of times. The chain couples TRBV25-1 to TRBJ1-2; 7 positions agree with TRBD1. Germline V gene sequence: CDR1 MGHDK, CDR2 SYGVNS. The CDR3 spans 14 residues. Trimming cost V 2 bases and J 8 bases; bases outside gene matches: 8. The CDR3 reads CASSESRGTDGYTF. The CDR3 coding sequence is TGTGCCAGCAGTGAAAGTCGGGGGACAGACGGCTACACCTTC.

The V call is TRBV5-4, the J call TRBJ2-3; D remains ambiguous. There are 15 residues in the CDR3. V was shortened by 6 bases and J by 6 bases, with 20 bases between the two germline ends. The germline V gene has CDR1 SGHNT and CDR2 YYREEE (reference sequence). CDR3 coding DNA: TGTGCCAGCACCACGGCCCCCCGGGTGCGGGATACGCAGTATTTT. Its protein is CASTTAPRVRDTQYF.

The rearrangement links TRBV30 to TRBJ1-2; 8 bases are shared with TRBD1. V gave up 5 bases and J gave up 7 bases; unmatched junction bases: 6. The CDR3 is made up of 12 amino acids. CDR1 GTSNPN and CDR2 SVGIG come from the germline V gene (reference sequence). The chain's CDR3 is CAWGQGAPGYTF. As DNA, the CDR3 is TGTGCCTGGGGCCAGGGGGCGCCTGGCTACACCTTC.

The chain combines TRBV6-5 with TRBJ2-7, with D possibly matching TRBD2 (6 bases). V shed 6 bases and J shed 1 base, with 16 bases lying between them. Germline assignment: CDR1 MNHEY and CDR2 SVGAGI. The CDR3 runs to 15 residues. The CDR3 nucleotides read TGTGCCAGCAGGGCCCGGGACTCGGGTTCCTACGAGCAGTACTTC. This sequence encodes CASRARDSGSYEQYF.

The rearrangement links TRBV11-3 to TRBJ2-6; D not certain. Germline CDR1 SGHNT, CDR2 YENEEA. The V end was cut by 4 bases, the J end by 3 bases, with 19 bases between. The CDR3 runs 18 residues. The CDR3 spells CASSYSATRFVGANVLTF. The CDR3 nucleotides are TGTGCCAGCAGCTACTCAGCGACCCGGTTTGTTGGGGCCAACGTCCTGACTTTC.

This clone was observed once. This chain uses TRBV7-9 with TRBJ2-3; D might be TRBD1 (6 bases). The CDR3 length is 15 residues. V was cut by 3 bases and J by 3 bases, with 13 bases left in between. CDR1 is SEHNR and CDR2 is FQNEAQ in the germline V gene (reference sequence). The CDR3 DNA reads TGTGCCAGCAGCTTGTGGGCAGGGGTAACAGATACGCAGTATTTT. As protein: CASSLWAGVTDTQYF.

The chain combines TRBV4-3 with TRBJ1-2; D possibly corresponds to TRBD1 (6 bases). The CDR3 covers 15 residues. Germline V gene sequence: CDR1 LGHNA, CDR2 YSLEER. Between the trimmed V and J ends, which lost 1 base and 4 bases, there was a span of 13 bases. In DNA form, the CDR3 reads TGCGCCAGCAGCCAAGGAGGCAGGGGTACCTATGGCTACACCTTC. Its translation: CASSQGGRGTYGYTF.

The V call is TRBV7-9, the J call TRBJ1-2; 8 positions match TRBD1. Germline V lookup: CDR1 SEHNR, CDR2 FQNEAQ (reference sequence). V was pared by 4 bases and J by 4 bases, with 17 bases of the junction left unmatched. This CDR3 has 18 residues. The CDR3 is CASSSRTGRSLVGYGYTF. For the CDR3, the DNA is TGTGCCAGCAGCTCCCGGACAGGGAGGTCCCTAGTCGGCTATGGCTACACCTTC.

This chain links TRBV19 with TRBJ1-2; D gene unclear. V lost 5 bases to trimming and J lost 7 bases, with 14 bases between them. The CDR3 is made up of 13 amino acids. Per germline, CDR1 LNHDA and CDR2 SQIVND (reference sequence). In DNA, the CDR3 is TGTGCCAGTAGTTTGACCCGAGGTCCTGGCTACACCTTC. Its protein product is CASSLTRGPGYTF. Using reference TRBV19 and TRBJ1-2 for the parts outside the CDR3, the full variable domain is DGGITQSPKYLFRKEGQNVTLSCEQNLNHDAMYWYRQDPGQGLRLIYYSQIVNDFQKGDIAEGYSVSREKKESFPLTVTSAQKNPTAFYLCASSLTRGPGYTFGSGTRLTVV.

The table lists this clone with a few counts. The V call is TRBV10-3, the J call TRBJ1-4; 8 bases are shared with TRBD1. Germline V gives CDR1 ENHRY, CDR2 SYGVKD. CDR3 length: 13 amino acids. V was clipped by 8 bases and J by 8 bases; unmatched bases: 7. CDR3 protein: CAIQGAIGEKLFF. Written as DNA, the CDR3 is TGTGCCATCCAGGGGGCGATTGGGGAAAAACTGTTTTTT.

The genes are TRBV5-4 and TRBJ2-2, with 10 bases fitting TRBD2. The CDR3 is 18 residues long. V lost 6 bases to trimming and J lost 1 base; unmatched junction nucleotides: 12. Per germline, CDR1 SGHNT and CDR2 YYREEE (reference sequence). The CDR3 loop is CASTPETSGPKNTGELFF. CDR3 bases: TGTGCCAGCACCCCCGAGACTAGCGGGCCTAAGAACACCGGGGAGCTGTTTTTT.

The chain links TRBV7-9 to TRBJ2-1, with D tentatively TRBD1 (6 bases). Germline CDR1 reads SEHNR; CDR2 reads FQNEAQ (reference sequence). There are 12 residues in the CDR3. The V end was cut by 8 bases, the J end by 4 bases, with 9 bases between. The chain's CDR3 is CASEGEYNEQFF. CDR3 bases: TGTGCCAGCGAGGGGGAGTACAATGAGCAGTTCTTC.

The chain has TRBV5-1 and TRBJ2-4; TRBD2 aligns across 12 bases. The CDR3 loop spans 16 amino acids. V trimming: 4 bases; J trimming: 7 bases; junction bases outside the gene matches: 9. Germline V CDR1 and CDR2: SGHRS, YFSETQ. CDR3 DNA: TGCGCCAGCAGCGTCGACGCGGGGACTAGCGGGAACATTCAGTACTTC. Translated: CASSVDAGTSGNIQYF.

The rearrangement joins TRBV5-1 to TRBJ1-3; weak D call: TRBD1 (5 bases). Germline-derived CDR1 and CDR2 are SGHRS and YFSETQ. Trimming took off 2 bases at V and 2 bases at J, with 11 bases between the two ends. The CDR3 is made up of 15 amino acids. The CDR3 sequence is CASSLGEGTGNTIYF. The CDR3 DNA is TGCGCCAGCAGCTTAGGGGAAGGGACTGGAAACACCATATATTTT.

The chain employs TRBV6-1 and TRBJ2-1; D may be TRBD2 (5 bases). V dropped 8 bases and J dropped 0 bases, with 14 bases sitting between them. Germline CDR1 is MNHNS and CDR2 is SASEGT. The CDR3 totals 15 residues. The CDR3 region is CASPGERPSYNEQFF. The CDR3 DNA reads TGTGCCAGCCCCGGGGAGCGCCCCTCCTACAATGAGCAGTTCTTC.

The chain carries TRBV14 and TRBJ1-3; D is unresolved. This CDR3 is built from 15 residues. The germline gives CDR1 SGHDN, CDR2 FVKESK. The V gene lost 1 base and the J gene lost 0 bases, with 7 bases spanning the gap. The CDR3 reads CASSQGQFSGNTIYF. The CDR3 DNA reads TGTGCCAGCAGCCAAGGCCAGTTCTCTGGAAACACCATATATTTT.

J is TRBJ1-5 and V is TRBV27; 7 bases are shared with TRBD1. The CDR3 sequence is 15 residues long. With V trimmed by 3 bases and J by 7 bases, 9 bases remained unmatched. Per the germline V gene, CDR1 is MNHEY and CDR2 is SMNVEV (reference sequence). The CDR3, as DNA: TGTGCCAGCAGTTTGACAGGGATGTTTCGACAGCCCCAGCATTTT. Its translation is CASSLTGMFRQPQHF.

The chain couples TRBV27 to TRBJ2-1; 7 bases fit TRBD1. Germline CDR1 reads MNHEY; CDR2 reads SMNVEV (reference sequence). V was pared by 8 bases and J by 9 bases, with 10 bases of the junction left unmatched. The CDR3 runs 13 residues. CDR3 residues: CASLSPRGFEQFF. In DNA form, the CDR3 reads TGTGCCAGCCTTAGCCCCAGGGGGTTTGAGCAGTTCTTC.

The chain employs TRBV29-1 and TRBJ2-7, with 10 bases identical to TRBD2. Germline CDR1 and CDR2: SQVTM and ANQGSEA. The CDR3 is 13 residues long. Trimming took 4 bases from V and 3 from J; bases not matched to a gene: 3. In nucleotides, the CDR3 is TGCAGCGTTGGGACTAGCGGATTCTACGAGCAGTACTTC. Translating gives CSVGTSGFYEQYF.

There are a few counts of this clone. V gene TRBV27 combines with J gene TRBJ2-3; D gene unclear. Germline V CDR1 and CDR2: MNHEY, SMNVEV (reference sequence). Between the trimmed V and J ends, which lost 8 bases and 2 bases, there was a span of 20 bases. CDR3 size: 16 residues. CDR3 in amino acids: CASGNPPFRYTDTQYF. The CDR3 coding sequence is TGTGCCAGCGGCAATCCCCCTTTCCGATACACAGATACGCAGTATTTT.

The rearrangement links TRBV10-2 to TRBJ2-3, with TRBD2 identical over 13 bases. V gave up 4 bases and J gave up 6 bases; unmatched junction bases: 4. This CDR3 is 15 amino acids long. Germline CDR1 is WSHSY and CDR2 is SAAADI. The CDR3 coding sequence is TGCGCCAGCAGTGTACTAGCGGGGGGGCTGGATACGCAGTATTTT. It codes for CASSVLAGGLDTQYF.

This chain links TRBV7-2 with TRBJ2-1; TRBD2 matches 11 bases. Germline V gives CDR1 SGHTA, CDR2 FQGNSA. The CDR3 sequence is 15 residues long. J was trimmed by 2 bases and V by 4 bases; bases with no gene match: 1. CDR3 nucleotides: TGTGCCAGCAGCTCTAGCGGGGGGCCCTACAATGAGCAGTTCTTC. As protein: CASSSSGGPYNEQFF.

V gene TRBV10-2 combines with J gene TRBJ1-3, with a possible D match to TRBD1 (6 bases). The CDR3 length is 14 residues. The germline V gene encodes CDR1 WSHSY and CDR2 SAAADI. The V gene lost 5 bases and the J gene lost 1 base, with 9 bases spanning the gap. CDR3 in DNA: TGCGCCAGCAGTCAACAGGGTTCTGGAAACACCATATATTTT. It yields the protein CASSQQGSGNTIYF.

The chain couples TRBV6-5 to TRBJ2-2; D may be TRBD1 (6 bases). This CDR3 is built from 15 residues. In germline, CDR1 is MNHEY, CDR2 SVGAGI. V was clipped by 1 base and J by 7 bases, with 13 bases between them. The CDR3 region is CASSYYTGQGGELFF. Written as DNA, the CDR3 is TGTGCCAGCAGTTACTATACAGGGCAGGGCGGGGAGCTGTTTTTT.